Following are 19 T cell receptor beta chains from one sample sequenced in a study of blood T cell repertoires in COVID-19. The data were produced by immunoSEQ multiplex PCR, yet TCRdb's version contains in-frame clones alone and is incomplete. The sample gives more than 300,000 clones, approximately 90% of which show up once; under 6.5% is in the top ten. Material for sequencing was PBMCs or T cells enriched from blood (not recorded which). These receptors all stem from a woman aged 30 to 39 who had recovered from COVID-19.

This clone was seen once. The chain links TRBV11-3 to TRBJ1-1; perhaps TRBD1 as D (5 bases). This CDR3 comprises 15 residues. The germline gives CDR1 SGHNT, CDR2 YENEEA. V was trimmed by 0 bases and J by 5 bases, leaving 13 bases between them. In DNA, the CDR3 is TGTGCCAGCAGCTTAGATGCGGGGGTAGGAACTGAAGCTTTCTTT. Its translation: CASSLDAGVGTEAFF.

The chain couples TRBV12-3 or TRBV12-4 to TRBJ1-1; D unclear. Trimming took off 2 bases at V and 3 bases at J, with 7 bases between the two ends. The CDR3 length is 13 residues. The CDR3 loop is CASSLKEDTEAFF. The CDR3 DNA is TGTGCCAGCAGTTTAAAGGAGGACACTGAAGCTTTCTTT.

The table lists this clone with a count of one. In DNA form, the CDR3 reads TGTGCCAGCAGCTTAAGTGGCAGGGCTAACGAGCAGTACTTC. It codes for CASSLSGRANEQYF. This chain links TRBV7-8 with TRBJ2-7, with TRBD1 as a possible D gene (5 bases). V was pared by 2 bases and J by 5 bases, with 13 bases between. The CDR3 loop spans 14 amino acids. Looked up from germline, CDR1 is SGHVS and CDR2 is FQNEAQ.

This rearrangement joins TRBV10-3 to TRBJ2-2; TRBD2 agrees at 8 bases. The CDR3 is 17 residues long. Looked up from germline, CDR1 is ENHRY and CDR2 is SYGVKD. V trimming: 2 bases; J trimming: 3 bases; junction bases outside the gene matches: 8. CDR3 region: CAISEELAGSHTGELFF. The DNA for the CDR3 is TGTGCCATCAGTGAGGAATTAGCGGGGTCGCACACCGGGGAGCTGTTTTTT.

The rearrangement joins TRBV9 to TRBJ2-1; 9 bases map to TRBD2. Germline values: CDR1 SGDLS, CDR2 YYNGEE. The J segment lost 5 bases and the V segment lost 2 bases, leaving 5 bases of the junction unmatched. CDR3 length: 15 amino acids. The DNA of the CDR3 is TGTGCCAGCAGCGTCTCCGGGACTAGCAACAATGAGCAGTTCTTC. Amino acids: CASSVSGTSNNEQFF.

This clone has more than one count but fewer than ten. This CDR3 reads CSVGSGREPQHF. In DNA, the CDR3 is TGCAGCGTTGGGTCAGGGCGTGAGCCCCAGCATTTT. This chain uses TRBV29-1 with TRBJ1-5, with TRBD1 as a possible D gene (5 bases). CDR3 length equals 12 residues. Trimming pared 4 bases from V and 8 bases from J, leaving 12 bases between. Germline CDR1 SQVTM, CDR2 ANQGSEA. The variable domain in full, with the rest retrieved from reference TRBV29-1 and TRBJ1-5, is SAVISQKPSRDICQRGTSLTIQCQVDSQVTMMFWYRQQPGQSLTLIATANQGSEATYESGFVIDKFPISRPNLTFSTLTVSNMSPEDSSIYLCSVGSGREPQHFGDGTRLSIL.

This sequence joins TRBV5-1 and TRBJ2-1; D unclear. The CDR3 sequence is 11 residues long. Germline V CDR1 and CDR2: SGHRS, YFSETQ. Trimming left V 0 bases short and J 10 bases short, with 5 bases between. The CDR3 DNA sequence: TGCGCCAGCAGCTTGGAACACGAGCAGTTCTTC. Translated, it gives CASSLEHEQFF. The full variable domain, with the rest looked up from reference TRBV5-1 and TRBJ2-1, is KAGVTQTPRYLIKTRGQQVTLSCSPISGHRSVSWYQQTPGQGLQFLFEYFSETQRNKGNFPGRFSGRQFSNSRSEMNVSTLELGDSALYLCASSLEHEQFFGPGTRLTVL.

This clone appeared a few times. V usage is TRBV4-3 and J usage is TRBJ2-6, with TRBD2 matching over 8 bases. The CDR3 loop spans 17 amino acids. Germline trimming cut 1 base from V and 0 bases from J; bases unmatched to any gene: 2. Germline assignment: CDR1 LGHNA and CDR2 YSLEER. The CDR3, as DNA: TGCGCCAGCAGCCAAGGGACTAGCAGCTCTGGGGCCAACGTCCTGACTTTC. Residues: CASSQGTSSSGANVLTF.

The DNA for the CDR3 is TGTGCCAGCAGCTTAGGGACAGGGAGAAATCAGCCCCAGCATTTT. Its protein product is CASSLGTGRNQPQHF. The chain combines TRBV7-2 with TRBJ1-5, with TRBD1 matching 8 bases. The J segment lost 4 bases and the V segment lost 1 base, leaving 3 bases of the junction unmatched. This CDR3 comprises 15 residues. Germline V gene sequence: CDR1 SGHTA, CDR2 FQGNSA.

This sequence joins TRBV5-1 and TRBJ1-1, with D unclear. Germline V gene data show CDR1 as SGHRS and CDR2 as YFSETQ. This CDR3 is built from 14 residues. V was trimmed by 2 bases and J by 0 bases, leaving 8 bases between them. CDR3 protein: CASSFSKMNTEAFF. Here the CDR3 DNA reads TGCGCCAGCAGCTTTTCCAAAATGAACACTGAAGCTTTCTTT.

This chain joins TRBV30 and TRBJ2-3; D is unresolved. The V end lost 4 bases, the J end lost 0 bases, and 11 bases lay between the germline ends. This CDR3 contains 14 residues. CDR1 GTSNPN and CDR2 SVGIG come from the germline V gene (reference sequence). The CDR3 bases are TGTGCCTGGAAAACTTACTCTAGCACAGATACGCAGTATTTT. As protein: CAWKTYSSTDTQYF.

The chain combines TRBV30 with TRBJ2-1, with TRBD2 matching 12 bases. CDR3 length: 15 amino acids. CDR1 GTSNPN and CDR2 SVGIG come from the germline V gene (reference sequence). With 2 bases clipped from V and 7 bases from J, the junction kept 6 bases outside the gene matches. CDR3 loop: CAWSPSSGGANEQFF. CDR3 in DNA: TGTGCCTGGAGTCCATCTAGCGGGGGGGCAAATGAGCAGTTCTTC.

This clone was seen a few times. The V call is TRBV30, the J call TRBJ1-3; 7 nucleotides agree with TRBD1. CDR1 and CDR2 from the germline V gene are GTSNPN and SVGIG (reference sequence). The CDR3 totals 17 residues. Unmatched junction bases numbered 12, after V lost 0 bases and J lost 4 bases. CDR3 nucleotide sequence: TGTGCCTGGAGTGTATGGCCGGGACAGATACTCGGAAACACCATATATTTT. Encoded protein: CAWSVWPGQILGNTIYF.

V gene TRBV4-1 combines with J gene TRBJ1-1; D possibly corresponds to TRBD1 (5 bases). V gave up 1 base and J gave up 3 bases, with 15 bases separating them. Germline lookup yields CDR1 MGHRA and CDR2 YSYEKL. The CDR3 is 16 residues long. CDR3 in amino acids: CASSQVLGQGDTEAFF. DNA for the CDR3: TGCGCCAGCAGCCAAGTCTTAGGCCAAGGGGACACTGAAGCTTTCTTT.

The chain couples TRBV6-5 to TRBJ1-4; D perhaps matches TRBD1 (6 bases). Per germline, CDR1 MNHEY and CDR2 SVGAGI. The CDR3 is 14 residues long. V lost 5 bases to trimming and J lost 5 bases, with 12 bases between them. CDR3 DNA: TGTGCCAGCAGTCATGGGACAATAAATGAAAAACTGTTTTTT. Translated: CASSHGTINEKLFF.

This chain uses TRBV18 with TRBJ1-4; D is perhaps TRBD1 (6 bases). The CDR3 runs 16 residues. The V gene lost 2 bases and the J gene lost 8 bases, with 18 bases spanning the gap. The germline CDR1 and CDR2 sequences are KGHSH and LQKENI. The CDR3 nucleotides are TGTGCCAGCTCACCAAAGTCAGGAACAGGGTTCGAAAAACTGTTTTTT. Translated: CASSPKSGTGFEKLFF.

This chain connects TRBV11-2 to TRBJ2-2, with a weak D call TRBD1 (6 bases). V lost 2 bases and J 3 bases, leaving 10 bases between the germline ends. Looked up from germline, CDR1 is SGHAT and CDR2 is FQNNGV. The CDR3 contains 15 residues. The CDR3 protein is CASSLRDIYTGELFF. CDR3 in DNA: TGTGCCAGCAGCTTAAGGGACATCTACACCGGGGAGCTGTTTTTT.

In this sample, this clone turned up a few times. The chain recombines TRBV9 with TRBJ1-2; weak D call: TRBD1 (6 bases). Trimming cost V 3 bases and J 3 bases, with 15 bases left between them. This CDR3 region has 15 residues. Germline CDR1 SGDLS, CDR2 YYNGEE. Written as DNA, the CDR3 is TGTGCCAGCAGCGAGGGGGACGGGGCCTACTATGGCTACACCTTC. Protein sequence: CASSEGDGAYYGYTF.

This chain uses TRBV30 with TRBJ2-1, with D perhaps TRBD2 (6 bases). CDR1 GTSNPN and CDR2 SVGIG come from the germline V gene (reference sequence). Trimming took 5 bases from V and 9 from J, leaving 11 bases between them. The CDR3 totals 11 residues. The CDR3 sequence: CAWGGSGEQFF. The CDR3 nucleotides read TGTGCCTGGGGGGGGAGTGGTGAGCAGTTCTTC.